This T cell receptor (beta chain) came from a study of memory CD4+ T cells and cytomegalovirus serostatus. Libraries were prepared by immunoSEQ multiplex PCR; TCRdb keeps only in-frame clonotypes and omits some of them. The sample has around 45,000 clones, more than 60% seen once. Single viable CD3+CD4+CD8-CD45RO+ cells were sorted as the memory CD4+ T cells. V dropped 1 base and J dropped 0; count of bases not matched to a gene: 12. This CDR3 has 19 residues. The germline V gene has CDR1 SGHTA and CDR2 FQGNSA. Sequencing used memory CD4+ T cells from blood. The sequence derives from an adult in good health and CMV-seronegative. The V call is TRBV7-2, the J call TRBJ1-3; 7 bases agree with TRBD1. CDR3 sequence: CASSLEWGRAGGSGNTIYF. In nucleotides, the CDR3 is TGTGCCAGCAGCTTAGAGTGGGGCCGCGCAGGGGGCTCTGGAAACACCATATATTTT.